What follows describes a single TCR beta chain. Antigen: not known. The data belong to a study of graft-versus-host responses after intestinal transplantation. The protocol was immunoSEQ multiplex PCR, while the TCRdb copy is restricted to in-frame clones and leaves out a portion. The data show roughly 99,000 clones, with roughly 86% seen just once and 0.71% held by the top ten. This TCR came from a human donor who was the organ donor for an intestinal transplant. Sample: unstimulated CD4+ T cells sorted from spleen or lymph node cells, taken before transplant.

The CDR3 here is CASSHTDRLADNEQFF. In DNA form, the CDR3 reads TGTGCCAGCAGCCACACCGACAGGCTAGCTGACAATGAGCAGTTCTTC. This chain joins TRBV4-2 and TRBJ2-1; the D gene is possibly TRBD1 (6 bases). The germline gives CDR1 LGHNA, CDR2 YNFKEQ. The CDR3 totals 16 residues. V lost 3 bases and J lost 5, with 17 bases in between.